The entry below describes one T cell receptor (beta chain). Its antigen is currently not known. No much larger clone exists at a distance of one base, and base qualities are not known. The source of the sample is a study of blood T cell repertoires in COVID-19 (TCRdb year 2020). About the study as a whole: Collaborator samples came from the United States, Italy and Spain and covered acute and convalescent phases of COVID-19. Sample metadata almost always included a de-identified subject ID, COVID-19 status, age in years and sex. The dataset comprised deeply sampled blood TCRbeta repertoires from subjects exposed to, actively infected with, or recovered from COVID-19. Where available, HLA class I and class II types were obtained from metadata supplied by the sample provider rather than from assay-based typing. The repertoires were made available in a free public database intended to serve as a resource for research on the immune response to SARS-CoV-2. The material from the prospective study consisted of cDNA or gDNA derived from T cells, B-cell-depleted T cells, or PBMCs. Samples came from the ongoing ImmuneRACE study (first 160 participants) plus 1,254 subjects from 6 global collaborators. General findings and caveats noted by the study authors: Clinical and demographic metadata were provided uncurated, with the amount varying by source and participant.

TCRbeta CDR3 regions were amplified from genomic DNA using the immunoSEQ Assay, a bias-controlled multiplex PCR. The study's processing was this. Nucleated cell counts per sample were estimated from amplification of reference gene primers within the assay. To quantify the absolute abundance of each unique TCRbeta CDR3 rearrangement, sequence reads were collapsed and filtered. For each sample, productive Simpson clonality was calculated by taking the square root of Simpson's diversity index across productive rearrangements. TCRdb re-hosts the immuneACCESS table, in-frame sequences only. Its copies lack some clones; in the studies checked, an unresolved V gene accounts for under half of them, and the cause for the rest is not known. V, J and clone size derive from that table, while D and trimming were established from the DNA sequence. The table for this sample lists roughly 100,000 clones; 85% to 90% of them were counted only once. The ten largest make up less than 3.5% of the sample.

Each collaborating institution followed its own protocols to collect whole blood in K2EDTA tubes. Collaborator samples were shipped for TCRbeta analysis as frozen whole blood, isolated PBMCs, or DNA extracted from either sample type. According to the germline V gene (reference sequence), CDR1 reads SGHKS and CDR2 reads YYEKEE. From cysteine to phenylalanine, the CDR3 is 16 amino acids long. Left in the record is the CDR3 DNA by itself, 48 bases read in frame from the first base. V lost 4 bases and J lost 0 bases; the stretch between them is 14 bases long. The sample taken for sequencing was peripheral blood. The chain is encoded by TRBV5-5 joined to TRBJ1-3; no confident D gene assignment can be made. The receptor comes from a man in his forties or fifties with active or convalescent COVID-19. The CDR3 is CASSPTSGTSGNTIYF. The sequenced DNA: TGTGCCAGCAGCCCTACCTCAGGTACCTCTGGAAACACCATATATTTT.